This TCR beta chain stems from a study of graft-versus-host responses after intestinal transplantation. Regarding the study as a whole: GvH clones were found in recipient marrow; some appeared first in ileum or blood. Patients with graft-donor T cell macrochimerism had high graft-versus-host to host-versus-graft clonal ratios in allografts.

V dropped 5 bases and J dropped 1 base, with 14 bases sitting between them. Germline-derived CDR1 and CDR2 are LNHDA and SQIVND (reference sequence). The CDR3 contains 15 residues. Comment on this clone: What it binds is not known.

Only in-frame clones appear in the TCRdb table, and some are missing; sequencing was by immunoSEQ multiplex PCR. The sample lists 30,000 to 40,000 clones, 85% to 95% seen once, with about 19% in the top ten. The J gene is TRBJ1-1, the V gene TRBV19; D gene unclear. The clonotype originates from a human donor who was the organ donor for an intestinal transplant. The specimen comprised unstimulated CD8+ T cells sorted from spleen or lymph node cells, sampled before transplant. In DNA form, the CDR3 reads TGTGCCAGTAGTGCTTCAGTGGTCGCGAACACTGAAGCTTTCTTT. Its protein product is CASSASVVANTEAFF.